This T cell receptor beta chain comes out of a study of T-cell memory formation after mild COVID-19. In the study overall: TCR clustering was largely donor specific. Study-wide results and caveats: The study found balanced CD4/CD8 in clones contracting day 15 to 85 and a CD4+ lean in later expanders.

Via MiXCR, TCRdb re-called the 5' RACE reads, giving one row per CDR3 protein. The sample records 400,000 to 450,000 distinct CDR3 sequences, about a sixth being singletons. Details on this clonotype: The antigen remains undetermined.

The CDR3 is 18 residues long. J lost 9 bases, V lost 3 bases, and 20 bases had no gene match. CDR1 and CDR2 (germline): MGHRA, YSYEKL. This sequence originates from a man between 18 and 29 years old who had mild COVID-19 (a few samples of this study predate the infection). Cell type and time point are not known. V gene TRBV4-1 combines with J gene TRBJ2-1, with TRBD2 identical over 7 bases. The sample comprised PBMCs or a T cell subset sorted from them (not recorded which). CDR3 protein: CASSHFGRELARLGEQFF. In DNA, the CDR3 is TGCGCCAGCAGCCACTTCGGTAGGGAACTAGCGAGACTGGGTGAGCAGTTCTTC.